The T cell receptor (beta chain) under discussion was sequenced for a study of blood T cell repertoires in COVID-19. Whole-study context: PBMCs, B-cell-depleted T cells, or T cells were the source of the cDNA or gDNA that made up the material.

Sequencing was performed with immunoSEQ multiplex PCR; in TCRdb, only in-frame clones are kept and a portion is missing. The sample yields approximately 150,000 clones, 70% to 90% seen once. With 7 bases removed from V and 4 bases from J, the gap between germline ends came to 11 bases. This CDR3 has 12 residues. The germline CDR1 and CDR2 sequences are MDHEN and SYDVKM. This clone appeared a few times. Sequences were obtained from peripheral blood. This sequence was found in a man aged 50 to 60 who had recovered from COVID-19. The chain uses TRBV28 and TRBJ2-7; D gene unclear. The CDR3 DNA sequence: TGTGCCAGCACCTCTGGGCAATACGAGCAGTACTTC. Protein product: CASTSGQYEQYF.